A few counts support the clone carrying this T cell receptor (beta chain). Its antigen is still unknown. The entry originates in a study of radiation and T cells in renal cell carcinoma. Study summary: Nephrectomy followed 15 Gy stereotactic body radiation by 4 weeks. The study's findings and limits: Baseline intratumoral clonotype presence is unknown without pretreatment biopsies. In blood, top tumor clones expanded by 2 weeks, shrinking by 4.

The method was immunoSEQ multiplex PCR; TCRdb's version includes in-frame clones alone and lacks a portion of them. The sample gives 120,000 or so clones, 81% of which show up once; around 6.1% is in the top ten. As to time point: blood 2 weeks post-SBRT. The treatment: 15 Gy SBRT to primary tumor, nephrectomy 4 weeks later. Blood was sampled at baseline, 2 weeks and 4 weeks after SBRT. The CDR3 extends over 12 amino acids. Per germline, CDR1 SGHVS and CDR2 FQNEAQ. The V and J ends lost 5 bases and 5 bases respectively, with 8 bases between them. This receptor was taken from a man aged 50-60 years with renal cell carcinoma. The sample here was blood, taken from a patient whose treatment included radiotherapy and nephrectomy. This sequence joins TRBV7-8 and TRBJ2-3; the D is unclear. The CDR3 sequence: CASSTNRDTQYF. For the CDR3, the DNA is TGTGCCAGCAGCACTAACCGAGATACGCAGTATTTT.